This T cell receptor (beta chain) came from a study of shared clonotypes between healthy human individuals (TCRdb year 2020). General notes on the study: The cohort comprised two women and a few men aged 18 to 49 years. Leukapheresis yielded between about 0.85 and 10 billion PBMCs per donor. For each donor, three plates each were used for CD4 naive and CD4 memory, two plates were used for CD8 naive, and one plate was used for CD8 memory. To estimate repertoire size and how much clonotypes are shared between individuals, the study performed deep sequencing of blood TCR repertoires from roughly five healthy adults. To increase sequencing depth and limit assay-specific biases, different laboratories used diverse techniques to prepare libraries and sequence TCR repertoires. Here is what the overall study found, with its caveats: Only blood was sampled, and tissue TCR repertoires likely differ from those in blood. Even with the large sequencing depth, rarefaction of the sorted-subset datasets indicated that sequencing was incomplete. Compared with non-shared clonotypes, clonotypes shared by all four sorted-subset donors had higher generation probabilities. When a handful of donors were compared, the shared fraction of clonotypes was approximately 5% for naive CD4, more than 3% for naive CD8, more than 2% for memory CD4, and 0.35% to 0.4% for memory CD8. Estimated clonotype richness was generally larger for naive than for memory subsets. Pairwise subsampling led to the expectation that sequencing depth would affect the degree of clonotype sharing among donors. The genetic and exposure-history diversity represented was limited by the small number of donors.

As concerns this clone: There is no known antigen for this receptor. Within one base of it there is no much larger clone, and no base qualities were kept. Other DNA sequences in this specimen translate into the identical CDR3.

The donors were healthy, HIV-negative adults with no recently reported acute infections or vaccinations. Only Caucasian adults living in Nashville, Tennessee, USA were represented among the donors. CD4+ T cells were enriched through magnetic negative selection, after which naive cells were positively selected on CD45RA and the remaining negative fraction served as the memory subset. After blood collection by leukapheresis, PBMCs were isolated using Ficoll-Histopaque density gradient centrifugation and then cryopreserved in the vapor phase of liquid nitrogen. Purity and quantity of every magnetically sorted T cell population were checked by analytical flow cytometry. Each sorted fraction had its genomic DNA isolated and then quantified by UV absorbance on a Nanodrop 2000c. CDR1 and CDR2 are drawn from the germline V gene: SGDLS, YYNGEE. V lost 2 bases and J lost 3 bases; the stretch between them is 12 bases long. The CDR3 runs 14 residues from the cysteine to the phenylalanine. The sequence is cut down to CDR3 DNA, 42 bases in frame from base 1.

Using the deep immunoSEQ assay, TCR CDR3 regions were amplified from genomic DNA by multiplex PCR. Extracted genomic DNA from each cell subset was spread evenly across all wells of several immunoSEQ 96-well plates, with each plate serving as a replicate. For sorted subsets, around 200 ng genomic DNA, equal to 25,000 to 35,000 T cell genomes, was loaded into each replicate PCR. The purified libraries were quantified using a Qubit 3.0 fluorometer, sized with a Bioanalyzer 2100, and then quantified again using the KAPA Library Quantification kit. A separate single-read 150-cycle Illumina NextSeq 550 flow cell was used to sequence each immunoSEQ 96-well plate. From the authors' description of their analysis: Because only junctional sequences without quality scores were contained in the immunoSEQ output, filtering matching that applied to full-length reads could not be performed. To assign V/J genes and CDR3, sequences were annotated against IMGT germline references using PyIR, a Python wrapper for IgBLAST v1.9. Reads with weak V/J assignments (E-value above 1e-6), missing CDR3, stop codons, out-of-frame junctions, or ambiguous translated residues were removed. V3J clonotypes were defined as sequences sharing an identical inferred V gene, J gene, and CDR3 amino acid sequence. Percentage overlap between repertoires was computed as shared unique clonotypes divided by the size of the smaller repertoire. Repertoire richness was assessed with RTK rarefaction, the Chao1 estimator, and Recon v2.1 estimates of unobserved clonotypes. Generation probabilities for all TCRbeta clonotypes obtained by the gDNA method from a few donors were computed using OLGA. The clones in this table, taken by TCRdb from immuneACCESS, are in-frame only. Not every clone is retained; where verified, under half of the shortfall comes from an unresolved V gene, and the cause of the rest is unknown. The DNA was the basis for D and trimming; V, J and clone size are from that table. The sample table records roughly 650,000 clones; around 97% of these occur just once. The top ten clonotypes cover 0.057% of the sample.

This TCR derives from a woman in her 30s in good health. The sample was naive CD4+ T cells sorted from blood. The cell subset or site label for this specimen denotes: CD45RA+ positively selected. This chain joins TRBV9 to TRBJ2-7; there is no confident call for the D gene. For the CDR3, the sequence is CASSVGDGDYEQYF. The nucleotides read TGTGCCAGCAGCGTTGGAGACGGAGACTACGAGCAGTACTTC. The variable domain in full, with residues beyond the CDR3 obtained from the reference TRBV9 and TRBJ2-7 genes, is DSGVTQTPKHLITATGQRVTLRCSPRSGDLSVYWYQQSLDQGLQFLIQYYNGEERAKGNILERFSAQQFPDLHSELNLSSLELGDSALYFCASSVGDGDYEQYFGPGTRLTVT.